This T cell receptor (beta chain) emerged from a study of blood T cell repertoires in COVID-19. The germline V gene has CDR1 SGHTA and CDR2 FQGNSA. The CDR3 sequence is 15 residues long. The V and J ends lost 4 bases and 3 bases, in that order; junction bases with no gene match: 8. As originally analysed: Amplification with reference gene primers provided the estimates of nucleated cell counts. Sequenced by immunoSEQ multiplex PCR; TCRdb stores in-frame clones only, minus some. For V, J and clone size, that table is used; D and trimming come from the DNA. The sample has around 70,000 clones, 80% to 90% seen once.

The rearrangement joins TRBV7-2 to TRBJ2-5, with TRBD1 matching 7 bases. The sample taken for sequencing was peripheral blood. The clonotype was recovered from a man under 40 with acute or convalescent COVID-19. CDR3 sequence: CASSSWDRSKETQYF. As DNA, the CDR3 is TGTGCCAGCAGCTCCTGGGACAGAAGTAAAGAGACCCAGTACTTC.